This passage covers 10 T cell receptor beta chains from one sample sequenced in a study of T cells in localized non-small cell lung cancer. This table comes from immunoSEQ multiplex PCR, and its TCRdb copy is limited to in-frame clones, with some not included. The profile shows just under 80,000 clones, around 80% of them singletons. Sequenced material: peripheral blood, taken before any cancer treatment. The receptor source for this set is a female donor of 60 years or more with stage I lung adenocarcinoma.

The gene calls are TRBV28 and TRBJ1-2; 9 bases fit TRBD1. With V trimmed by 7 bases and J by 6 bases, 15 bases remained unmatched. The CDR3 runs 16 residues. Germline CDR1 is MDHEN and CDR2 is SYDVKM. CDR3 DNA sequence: TGTGCCAGCACAAAGGGACAGGGATCCTACTCTGATGGCTACACCTTC. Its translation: CASTKGQGSYSDGYTF.

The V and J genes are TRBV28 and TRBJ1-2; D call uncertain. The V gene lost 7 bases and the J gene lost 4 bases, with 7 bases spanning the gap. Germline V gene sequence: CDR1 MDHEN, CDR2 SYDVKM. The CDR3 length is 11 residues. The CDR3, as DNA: TGTGCCAGCAATTCCCGCTATGGCTACACCTTC. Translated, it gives CASNSRYGYTF.

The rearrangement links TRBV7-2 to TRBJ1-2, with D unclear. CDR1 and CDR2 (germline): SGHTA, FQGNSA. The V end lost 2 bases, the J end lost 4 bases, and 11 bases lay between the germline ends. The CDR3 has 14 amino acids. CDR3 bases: TGTGCCAGCAGCTTAAGCGGCGGCAGCTATGGCTACACCTTC. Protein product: CASSLSGGSYGYTF.

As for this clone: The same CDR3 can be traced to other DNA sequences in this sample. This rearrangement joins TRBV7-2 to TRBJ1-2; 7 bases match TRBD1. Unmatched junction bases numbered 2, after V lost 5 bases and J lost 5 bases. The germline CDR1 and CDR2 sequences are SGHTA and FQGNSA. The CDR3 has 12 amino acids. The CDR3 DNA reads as TGTGCCAGCAGCGACAGGGTATATGGCTACACCTTC. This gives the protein CASSDRVYGYTF.

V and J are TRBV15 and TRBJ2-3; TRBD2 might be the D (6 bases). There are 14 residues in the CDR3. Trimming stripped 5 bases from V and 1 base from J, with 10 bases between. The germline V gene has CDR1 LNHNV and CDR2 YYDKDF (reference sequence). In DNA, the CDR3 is TGTGCCACCAGCGTCTCGGGGGGCACAGATACGCAGTATTTT. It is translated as CATSVSGGTDTQYF.

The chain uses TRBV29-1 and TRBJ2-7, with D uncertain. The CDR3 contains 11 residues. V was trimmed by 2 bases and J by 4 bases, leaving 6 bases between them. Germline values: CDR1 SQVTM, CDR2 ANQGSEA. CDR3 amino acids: CSVETGYEQYF. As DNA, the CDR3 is TGCAGCGTTGAAACCGGGTACGAGCAGTACTTC.

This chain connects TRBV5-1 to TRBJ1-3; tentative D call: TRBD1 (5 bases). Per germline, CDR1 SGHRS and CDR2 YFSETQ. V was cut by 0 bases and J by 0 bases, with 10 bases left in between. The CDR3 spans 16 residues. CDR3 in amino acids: CASSLEGAPSGNTIYF. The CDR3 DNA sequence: TGCGCCAGCAGCTTGGAAGGGGCCCCCTCTGGAAACACCATATATTTT.

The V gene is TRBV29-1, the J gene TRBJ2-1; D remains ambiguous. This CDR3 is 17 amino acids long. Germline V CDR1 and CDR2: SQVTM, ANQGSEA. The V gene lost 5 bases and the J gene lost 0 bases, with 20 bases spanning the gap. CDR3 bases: TGCAGCGTTAAACCCCCGGCCACCGCGAGCTCCTACAATGAGCAGTTCTTC. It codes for CSVKPPATASSYNEQFF.

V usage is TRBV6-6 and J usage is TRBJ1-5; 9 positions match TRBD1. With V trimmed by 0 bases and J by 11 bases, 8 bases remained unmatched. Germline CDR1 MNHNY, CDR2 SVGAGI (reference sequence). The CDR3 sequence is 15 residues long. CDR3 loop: CASSYSGTGLMTQHF. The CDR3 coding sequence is TGTGCCAGCAGTTACTCCGGGACAGGGCTCATGACCCAGCATTTT.

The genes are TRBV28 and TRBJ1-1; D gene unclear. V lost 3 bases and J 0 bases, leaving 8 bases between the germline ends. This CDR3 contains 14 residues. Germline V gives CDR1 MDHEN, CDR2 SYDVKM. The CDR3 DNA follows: TGTGCCAGCAGTTTGGCGGCGATGAACACTGAAGCTTTCTTT. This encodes CASSLAAMNTEAFF.